These 23 T cell receptor beta chains came from one sample sequenced in a study of regulatory T cells in long-lasting Graves disease. Through Arm-PCR of CDR3 regions and iRepertoire HTBI primers, TCR beta libraries were built. MiXCR was run by TCRdb on the multiplex PCR reads, yielding one entry per CDR3 protein. The sample gives about 470,000 distinct CDR3 sequences, around 15% of which show up once; 12% is in the top ten. Time point defined: newly diagnosed GD, antithyroid drugs for less than 3 months. After RNA was extracted from PBMCs, the TCR library was made from it. The same data also went into a second study, on T cells in Graves' hyperthyroidism and ophthalmopathy.

Sequenced material: peripheral blood mononuclear cells (PBMCs), taken at new diagnosis, from a patient treated with antithyroid drugs. These receptors came from a man between 35 and 55 years old with Graves disease.

Many counts were recorded for this clonotype. This chain connects TRBV28 to TRBJ2-3; D gene ambiguous. Germline assignment: CDR1 MDHEN and CDR2 SYDVKM. V was pared by 6 bases and J by 4 bases, with 5 bases between. The CDR3 runs 11 residues. The chain's CDR3 is CASSKPDTQYF. Here the CDR3 DNA reads TGTGCCAGCAGCAAACCAGATACGCAGTATTTT.

The rearrangement joins TRBV29-1 to TRBJ1-2; the D gene is possibly TRBD1 (5 bases). Trimming took 0 bases from V and 4 from J, leaving 12 bases between them. The CDR3 loop spans 14 amino acids. The germline V gene has CDR1 SQVTM and CDR2 ANQGSEA. Here the CDR3 reads CSVEDTQGLYGYTF. The CDR3 DNA follows: TGCAGCGTTGAAGATACGCAGGGCCTCTATGGCTACACCTTC. The full variable domain, rest sourced from reference TRBV29-1 and TRBJ1-2, is SAVISQKPSRDICQRGTSLTIQCQVDSQVTMMFWYRQQPGQSLTLIATANQGSEATYESGFVIDKFPISRPNLTFSTLTVSNMSPEDSSIYLCSVEDTQGLYGYTFGSGTRLTVV.

Remarks on this clonotype: This may come from a read error, since a much larger clone is one base off. This chain joins TRBV11-2 and TRBJ2-3, with 13 bases aligning to TRBD2. Trimming took 7 bases from V and 5 from J; bases not matched to a gene: 6. There are 15 residues in the CDR3. The germline V gene has CDR1 SGHAT and CDR2 FQNNGV. CDR3 loop: CASTGRLAGGDTQYF. For the CDR3, the DNA is TGTGCCAGCACTGGAAGACTAGCGGGAGGAGATACGCAGTATTTT. Using reference TRBV11-2 and TRBJ2-3 for the parts outside the CDR3, the full variable domain is EAGVAQSPRYKIIEKRQSVAFWCNPISGHATLYWYQQILGQGPKLLIQFQNNGVVDDSQLPKDRFSAERLKGVDSTLKIQPAKLEDSAVYLCASTGRLAGGDTQYFGPGTRLTVL.

The table lists this clonotype with many counts. V is TRBV28 and J is TRBJ2-3; TRBD2 is a possible D gene (5 bases). The V gene lost 2 bases and the J gene lost 4 bases, with 10 bases spanning the gap. The germline V gene has CDR1 MDHEN and CDR2 SYDVKM. The CDR3 runs to 14 residues. The DNA of the CDR3 is TGTGCCAGCAGTTTAGGACTCCGCCCAGATACGCAGTATTTT. Amino acids: CASSLGLRPDTQYF. The variable domain in full, completed from reference TRBV28 and TRBJ2-3, reads DVKVTQSSRYLVKRTGEKVFLECVQDMDHENMFWYRQDPGLGLRLIYFSYDVKMKEKGDIPEGYSVSREKKERFSLILESASTNQTSMYLCASSLGLRPDTQYFGPGTRLTVL.

The chain links TRBV6-5 to TRBJ2-3, with a possible D match to TRBD1 (6 bases). Germline V gene lookup returns CDR1 MNHEY and CDR2 SVGAGI. V was clipped by 2 bases and J by 1 base, with 16 bases between them. CDR3 length equals 17 residues. CDR3 nucleotides: TGTGCCAGCAGTTACCCTTTTAAGGGACACGGCACAGATACGCAGTATTTT. Protein: CASSYPFKGHGTDTQYF.

This clonotype has a count of ten or more. This sequence joins TRBV27 and TRBJ2-5, with D possibly being TRBD1 (5 bases). The length of the CDR3 is 14 residues. Germline CDR1 MNHEY, CDR2 SMNVEV (reference sequence). V was cut by 6 bases and J by 5 bases, with 16 bases left in between. The CDR3 loop is CASSRTSSRETQYF. The CDR3 nucleotides are TGTGCCAGCAGCAGGACATCTTCAAGGGAGACCCAGTACTTC.

The chain couples TRBV12-5 to TRBJ2-5; TRBD1 is a possible D gene (6 bases). Trimming pared 7 bases from V and 1 base from J, leaving 19 bases between. CDR1 LGHNT and CDR2 FRNRAP come from the germline V gene. This CDR3 is 16 amino acids long. In DNA, the CDR3 is TGTGCTAGTGCCCCTTTGGGGCAGGGGATCCAAGAGACCCAGTACTTC. It yields the protein CASAPLGQGIQETQYF. The complete variable domain, with remaining parts taken from reference TRBV12-5 and TRBJ2-5, reads DARVTQTPRHKVTEMGQEVTMRCQPILGHNTVFWYRQTMMQGLELLAYFRNRAPLDDSGMPKDRFSAEMPDATLATLKIQPSEPRDSAVYFCASAPLGQGIQETQYFGPGTRLLVL.

J is TRBJ1-3 and V is TRBV20-1, with D hard to call. Trimming took off 5 bases at V and 0 bases at J, with 8 bases between the two ends. The CDR3 consists of 13 residues. CDR1 is DFQATT, CDR2 SNEGSKA, per germline (reference sequence). CDR3 residues: CSAPGNSGNTIYF. CDR3 bases: TGCAGTGCTCCCGGTAACTCTGGAAACACCATATATTTT.

At least ten counts were recorded for this clonotype. This sequence joins TRBV6-2 or TRBV6-3 and TRBJ2-5; D unclear. This CDR3 has 15 residues. From germline, CDR1 is MNHEY and CDR2 SVGEGT. V lost 0 bases and J 5 bases, leaving 13 bases between the germline ends. The CDR3 nucleotides are TGTGCCAGCAGTTACTCTCGGCGCCTCGCGGAGACCCAGTACTTC. This translates into CASSYSRRLAETQYF.

The chain has TRBV24-1 and TRBJ2-7, with 7 bases identical to TRBD1. With 0 bases clipped from V and 5 bases from J, the junction kept 9 bases outside the gene matches. Germline assignment: CDR1 KGHDR and CDR2 SFDVKD. The length of the CDR3 is 16 residues. CDR3 nucleotides: TGTGCCACCAGTGATTTGCCTACAGGGGTTCGCAACGAGCAGTACTTC. Amino acid sequence: CATSDLPTGVRNEQYF.

The chain is built from TRBV12-3 or TRBV12-4 and TRBJ2-6; the match to TRBD2 covers 16 bases. CDR3 length: 21 residues. V trimming: 5 bases; J trimming: 4 bases; junction bases outside the gene matches: 14. Written as DNA, the CDR3 is TGTGCCAGCAGTCCGGGACTAGCGGGAGGGCCATCCTTGACGGGGGCCAACGTCCTGACTTTC. This translates into CASSPGLAGGPSLTGANVLTF.

This clonotype has ten or more counts. V gene TRBV28 combines with J gene TRBJ2-1; no reliable D call. The ends were cut back, 6 bases at V and 7 bases at J, with 13 bases in the middle. The germline V gene encodes CDR1 MDHEN and CDR2 SYDVKM. The CDR3 loop spans 13 amino acids. CDR3 region: CASSPLHSNEQFF. The CDR3 region has the DNA TGTGCCAGCAGCCCTCTCCATAGTAATGAGCAGTTCTTC.

V usage is TRBV20-1 and J usage is TRBJ2-1; D might be TRBD2 (7 bases). From germline, CDR1 is DFQATT and CDR2 SNEGSKA (reference sequence). Trimming removed 6 bases at V and 4 bases at J, with 22 bases between. The CDR3 consists of 16 residues. In DNA, the CDR3 is TGCAGTGCCTTCGTGATACGGGGGGCTGATTACAATGAGCAGTTCTTC. Its protein is CSAFVIRGADYNEQFF.

In this sample, this clonotype turned up many times. The gene calls are TRBV28 and TRBJ1-5; D uncertain. The V end was cut by 8 bases, the J end by 4 bases, with 18 bases between. The length of the CDR3 is 15 residues. Germline V gene sequence: CDR1 MDHEN, CDR2 SYDVKM. In nucleotides, the CDR3 is TGTGCCAGCTTACGAGGCGGATTAAAAAATCAGCCCCAGCATTTT. Its translation is CASLRGGLKNQPQHF.

There are many counts of this clonotype. V is TRBV18 and J is TRBJ2-3; 8 nucleotides line up with TRBD2. V shed 8 bases, J shed 4 bases, and the junction held 8 bases outside the gene matches. Germline loops: CDR1 KGHSH, CDR2 LQKENI. The CDR3 contains 14 residues. This chain's CDR3 is CASPAGGVSDTQYF. The CDR3 bases are TGTGCCAGCCCCGCGGGGGGTGTCTCAGATACGCAGTATTTT.

This chain uses TRBV24-1 with TRBJ1-2, with a tentative D call TRBD1 (5 bases). CDR3 size: 12 residues. Trimming took 5 bases from V and 3 from J, leaving 6 bases between them. Germline V gene data show CDR1 as KGHDR and CDR2 as SFDVKD. The CDR3 region has the DNA TGTGCCACCAGTGCGACAGACTATGGCTACACCTTC. This gives the protein CATSATDYGYTF.

This clonotype was seen at least ten times. This chain joins TRBV5-1 and TRBJ1-3; D gene uncertain. The germline V and J ends were trimmed by 4 bases and 9 bases, with 17 bases remaining between them. The CDR3 has 14 residues. In germline, CDR1 is SGHRS, CDR2 YFSETQ. The CDR3 here is CASSAGPKDGTIYF. The CDR3, as DNA: TGCGCCAGCAGCGCCGGACCTAAGGATGGCACCATATATTTT.

This clonotype showed up many times. The chain couples TRBV5-1 to TRBJ1-1; TRBD1 matches 9 bases. Trimming at V came to 7 bases and at J to 0 bases, leaving 7 bases not matched to a gene. Germline V gene sequence: CDR1 SGHRS, CDR2 YFSETQ. CDR3 size: 15 residues. In DNA form, the CDR3 reads TGCGCCAGCGAAACAGGGGGCAATTTGAACACTGAAGCTTTCTTT. As protein: CASETGGNLNTEAFF.

This clonotype has a count of ten or more. V gene TRBV11-2 combines with J gene TRBJ2-1, with 7 nucleotides matching TRBD1. Germline CDR1 is SGHAT and CDR2 is FQNNGV. This CDR3 has 17 amino acids. The V gene end was trimmed by 2 bases and the J gene end by 6 bases; junction bases not matched to a gene: 13. In DNA, the CDR3 is TGTGCCAGCAGCTTATTTTTAGTGAACAGGGGACGCAATGAGCAGTTCTTC. The encoded protein is CASSLFLVNRGRNEQFF.

Note on this clonotype: A clone one base away is much larger, so this may be a read error. The chain recombines TRBV29-1 with TRBJ2-3; D tentatively fits TRBD1 or TRBD2 (5 bases each). The J call could be wrong; TRBJ2-1 is a better fit for the DNA end. The CDR3 consists of 13 residues. CDR1 SQVTM and CDR2 ANQGSEA come from the germline V gene. CDR3 loop: CSVGQRLAYEQFF. CDR3 coding DNA: TGCAGCGTTGGACAGCGGCTAGCCTACGAGCAGTTCTTC.

The gene calls are TRBV5-1 and TRBJ2-1; TRBD1 matches at 8 bases. There are 15 residues in the CDR3. Unmatched junction bases numbered 6, after V lost 2 bases and J lost 5 bases. The germline CDR1 and CDR2 sequences are SGHRS and YFSETQ. This chain's CDR3 is CASSLTGTGHNEQFF. As DNA, the CDR3 is TGCGCCAGCAGCTTAACCGGGACAGGCCACAATGAGCAGTTCTTC.

DNA for the CDR3: TGTGCCAGCAGCCACACCGTTAGCAGCAGCTCCTACAATGAGCAGTTCTTC. Its protein product is CASSHTVSSSSYNEQFF. V usage is TRBV3-1 and J usage is TRBJ2-1; D is uncertain. V was cut by 3 bases and J by 0 bases, with 15 bases left in between. The CDR3 loop spans 17 amino acids. Germline V CDR1 and CDR2: LGHDT, YNNKEL (reference sequence).

This clonotype was picked up a small number of times. The rearrangement links TRBV5-1 to TRBJ1-1, with D unclear. The CDR3 has 14 residues. Germline V gene sequence: CDR1 SGHRS, CDR2 YFSETQ. The V gene lost 4 bases and the J gene lost 5 bases, with 15 bases spanning the gap. The CDR3 protein is CASSPGGWVTEAFF. The CDR3, as DNA: TGCGCCAGCAGCCCCGGAGGGTGGGTAACTGAAGCTTTCTTT.